This TCR beta chain emerged from a study of blood T cell repertoires in COVID-19. The overall study: Collection of acute and convalescent COVID-19 samples took place in the United States, Italy and Spain. T cells, B-cell-depleted T cells, or PBMCs supplied cDNA or gDNA.

Those enrolled in Seattle joined during active infection and were followed longitudinally afterward. Original data processing: The authors estimated nucleated cell counts from reference gene primer amplification. TCRdb's copy holds only in-frame clones and misses some; the assay was immunoSEQ multiplex PCR. That table is the source of V, J and clone size, and D and trimming were worked out from the DNA. The sample holds 250,000 to 350,000 clones, 84% seen once. With 8 bases clipped from V and 0 bases from J, the junction kept 4 bases outside the gene matches. From germline, CDR1 is MNHEY and CDR2 SVGAGI. This CDR3 spans 14 amino acids.

The V gene is TRBV6-5, the J gene TRBJ2-3, with TRBD1 matching 8 bases. The specimen was peripheral blood. The origin of this receptor is a human donor with COVID-19, enrolled during active disease. The donor label of this sample is uncertain. The CDR3 reads CASRTGLSTDTQYF. The CDR3, as DNA: TGTGCCAGCCGGACAGGGCTTAGCACAGATACGCAGTATTTT.